Presented here are 8 T cell receptor beta chains from one specimen sequenced in a study of cytomegalovirus exposure and HLA in healthy donors. Sequenced by immunoSEQ multiplex PCR; TCRdb stores in-frame clones only, minus some. The repertoire holds 220,000 or so clones, with over 70% as singletons. The source material was PBMCs. These receptors were obtained from a woman in her thirties in good health and CMV-seropositive.

V gene TRBV11-2 combines with J gene TRBJ2-7; D gene unclear. V lost 0 bases to trimming and J lost 3 bases, with 6 bases between them. Germline loops: CDR1 SGHAT, CDR2 FQNNGV. The CDR3 length is 13 residues. DNA of the CDR3: TGTGCCAGCAGCTTAGATCTCAACTACGAGCAGTACTTC. Its translation: CASSLDLNYEQYF. Using reference TRBV11-2 and TRBJ2-7 for the parts outside the CDR3, the full variable domain is EAGVAQSPRYKIIEKRQSVAFWCNPISGHATLYWYQQILGQGPKLLIQFQNNGVVDDSQLPKDRFSAERLKGVDSTLKIQPAKLEDSAVYLCASSLDLNYEQYFGPGTRLTVT.

There are a few counts of this clone. V is TRBV7-8 and J is TRBJ1-3; a possible D gene is TRBD1 (6 bases). This CDR3 contains 14 residues. With 4 bases removed from V and 2 bases from J, the gap between germline ends came to 9 bases. Germline V gene sequence: CDR1 SGHVS, CDR2 FQNEAQ. Written as DNA, the CDR3 is TGTGCCAGCAGCTCCCGGGACACTGGAAACACCATATATTTT. Residues: CASSSRDTGNTIYF.

The chain joins TRBV30 to TRBJ1-2; no clear D. V shed 2 bases and J shed 7 bases, with 14 bases lying between them. Germline loops: CDR1 GTSNPN, CDR2 SVGIG (reference sequence). The CDR3 loop spans 13 amino acids. CDR3: CAWSHGERGGYTF. The CDR3 DNA is TGTGCCTGGAGTCATGGGGAGCGAGGTGGCTACACCTTC.

This chain links TRBV27 with TRBJ2-7, with D tentatively TRBD1 (6 bases). CDR1 MNHEY and CDR2 SMNVEV come from the germline V gene (reference sequence). The CDR3 is 13 residues long. V was clipped by 3 bases and J by 5 bases, with 11 bases between them. CDR3 DNA: TGTGCCAGCAGTTTGAACAGGGTCAACGAGCAGTACTTC. Its translation: CASSLNRVNEQYF.

This chain connects TRBV5-1 to TRBJ2-1; D call uncertain. The CDR3 has 13 residues. Germline-derived CDR1 and CDR2 are SGHRS and YFSETQ. V was trimmed by 3 bases and J by 9 bases, leaving 13 bases between them. In nucleotides, the CDR3 is TGCGCCAGCAGCTCCTTTAGTCGTGGTGAGCAGTTCTTC. The encoded protein is CASSSFSRGEQFF. The entire variable domain, with the rest obtained from reference TRBV5-1 and TRBJ2-1, is as follows: KAGVTQTPRYLIKTRGQQVTLSCSPISGHRSVSWYQQTPGQGLQFLFEYFSETQRNKGNFPGRFSGRQFSNSRSEMNVSTLELGDSALYLCASSSFSRGEQFFGPGTRLTVL.

For the CDR3, the DNA is TGTGCCAGCAGCTTAGATGGTGTCTATGGCTACACCTTC. Its protein is CASSLDGVYGYTF. The chain links TRBV11-3 to TRBJ1-2, with D uncertain. Germline V lookup: CDR1 SGHNT, CDR2 YENEEA. CDR3 length: 13 amino acids. The V end lost 0 bases, the J end lost 4 bases, and 6 bases lay between the germline ends. Full variable domain (missing parts from reference TRBV11-3 and TRBJ1-2): EAGVVQSPRYKIIEKKQPVAFWCNPISGHNTLYWYLQNLGQGPELLIRYENEEAVDDSQLPKDRFSAERLKGVDSTLKIQPAELGDSAVYLCASSLDGVYGYTFGSGTRLTVV.

The V and J genes are TRBV13 and TRBJ2-1, with TRBD2 matching over 10 bases. Trimming took 6 bases from V and 7 from J; bases not matched to a gene: 9. The CDR3 has 15 residues. CDR1 and CDR2 (germline): PRHDT, FYEKMQ (reference sequence). CDR3 residues: CASRVTSGTWNEQFF. The CDR3 coding sequence is TGTGCCAGCAGGGTAACTAGCGGGACATGGAATGAGCAGTTCTTC.

The chain combines TRBV20-1 with TRBJ2-1; D call uncertain. The V end was cut by 3 bases, the J end by 14 bases, with 11 bases between. Germline V gene data show CDR1 as DFQATT and CDR2 as SNEGSKA (reference sequence). CDR3 length: 10 amino acids. As DNA, the CDR3 is TGCAGTGCTAGTAGGCTAGGAAAGTTCTTC. It is translated as CSASRLGKFF.